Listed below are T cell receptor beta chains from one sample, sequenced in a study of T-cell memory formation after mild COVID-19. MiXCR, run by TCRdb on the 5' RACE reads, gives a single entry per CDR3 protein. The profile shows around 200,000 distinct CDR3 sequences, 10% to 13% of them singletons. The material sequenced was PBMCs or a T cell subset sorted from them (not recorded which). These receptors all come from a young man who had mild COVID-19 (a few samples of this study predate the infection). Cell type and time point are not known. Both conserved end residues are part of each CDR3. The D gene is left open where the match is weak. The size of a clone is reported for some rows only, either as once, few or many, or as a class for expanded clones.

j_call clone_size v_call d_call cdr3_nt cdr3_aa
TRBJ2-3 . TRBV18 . TGTGCCAGCTCACCAGTCGCAGGGGATGCGCAGTATTTT CASSPVAGDAQYF
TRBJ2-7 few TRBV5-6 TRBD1 TGTGCCAGCAGCTTGGGCAGGGGGCACGAGCAGTACTTC CASSLGRGHEQYF
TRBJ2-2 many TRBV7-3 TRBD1 TGTGCCAGCAGCTCCGGACAGGGGGCCGGGGAGCTGTTTTTT CASSSGQGAGELFF
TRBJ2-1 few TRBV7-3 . TGTGCCAGCAGCCCCCCGGGGGTCTACAATGAGCAGTTCTTC CASSPPGVYNEQFF
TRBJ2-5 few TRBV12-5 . TGTGCTAGTGGTTTGTCACCTATGGAGACCCAGTACTTC CASGLSPMETQYF
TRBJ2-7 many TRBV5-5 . TGTGCCAGCATCCAACTTACCATCGACGTGGACGAGCAGTACTTC CASIQLTIDVDEQYF
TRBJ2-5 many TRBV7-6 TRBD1 TGTGCCAGCACCTTTGGGCAGGGGGTCCGAGAGACCCAGTACTTC CASTFGQGVRETQYF
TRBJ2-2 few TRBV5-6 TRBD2 TGTGCCAGCAGCTTAGCGGGGGCCCCAACCGGGGAGCTGTTTTTT CASSLAGAPTGELFF
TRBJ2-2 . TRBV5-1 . TGCGCCAGCAGCTTGAGGACTTCGAACACCGGGGAGCTGTTTTTT CASSLRTSNTGELFF
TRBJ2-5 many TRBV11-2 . TGTGCCAGCAGCTCCGGGACCCGTCTTGGAGCCCAGTACTTC CASSSGTRLGAQYF
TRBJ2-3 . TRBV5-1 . TGCGCCAGCAGCTTGGTGGGGGCCCCAGATACGCAGTATTTT CASSLVGAPDTQYF
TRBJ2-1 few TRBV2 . TGTGCCAGCAGGACCCAATGGGGGAAGTTCTTC CASRTQWGKFF
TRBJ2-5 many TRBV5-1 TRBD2 TGCGCCAGCATTCCTAGCGGGTCGGAGACCCAGTACTTC CASIPSGSETQYF
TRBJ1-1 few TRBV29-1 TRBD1 TGCAGCGTTGCCTCAGGGGGCTGGAACACTGAAGCTTTCTTT CSVASGGWNTEAFF
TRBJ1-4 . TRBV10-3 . TGTGCCATCAGTGAAAGCTTTGGGGGGCCTCTCAATGAAAAACTGTTTTTT CAISESFGGPLNEKLFF
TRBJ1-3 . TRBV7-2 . TGTGCCAGCAGCACAGGCTCTGGAAACACCATATATTTT CASSTGSGNTIYF
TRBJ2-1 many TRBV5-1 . TGCGCCAGCAGTCCCTACGGGGGAAATGAGCAGTTCTTC CASSPYGGNEQFF
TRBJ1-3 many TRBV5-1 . TGCGCCAGCAGCTTGGGGGTTGACGGACTGATAAACACCATATATTTT CASSLGVDGLINTIYF
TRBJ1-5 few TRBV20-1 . TGCAGTGCTAGGGGCCAGGGCCTTCAGCCCCAGCATTTT CSARGQGLQPQHF
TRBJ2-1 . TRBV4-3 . TGCGCCAGCAGCCAAGTTAATAAGGGTAATGAGCAGTTCTTC CASSQVNKGNEQFF
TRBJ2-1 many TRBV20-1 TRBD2 TGCAGTGCTAGAGGGAGCGGGGCGTACAATGAGCAGTTCTTC CSARGSGAYNEQFF
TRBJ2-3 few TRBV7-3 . TGTGCCAGCAGCTCGACACACACAGATACGCAGTATTTT CASSSTHTDTQYF
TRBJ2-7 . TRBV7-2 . TGTGCCAGCAGCTTCGGGCAGTACGAGCAGTACTTC CASSFGQYEQYF
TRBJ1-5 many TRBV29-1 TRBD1 TGCAGCGTCGGGGACAGCTCGAATCATCAGCCCCAGCATTTT CSVGDSSNHQPQHF
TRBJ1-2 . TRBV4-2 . TGTGCCAGCAGCCAAGATGACTATGGCTACACCTTC CASSQDDYGYTF
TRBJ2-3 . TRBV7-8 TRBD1 TGTGCCAGCAGCTTACGGGACAGGGGGCTAGATACGCAGTATTTT CASSLRDRGLDTQYF
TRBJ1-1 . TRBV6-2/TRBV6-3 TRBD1 TGTGCCACCCGAGGACAGGGCGGGGACGAAGCTTTCTTT CATRGQGGDEAFF
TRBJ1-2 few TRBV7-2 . TGTGCCAGCAGCCCCCCGGTAGGGGCGTTCGTCTACACCTTC CASSPPVGAFVYTF
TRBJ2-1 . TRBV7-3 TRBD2 TGTGCCAGCAGCTTAACGTCTAGCGCGGGGGGTGAGCAGTTCTTC CASSLTSSAGGEQFF
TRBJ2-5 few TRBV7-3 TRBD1 TGTGCCAGCAGCTTGGGACAGGACGGGACCCAGTACTTC CASSLGQDGTQYF
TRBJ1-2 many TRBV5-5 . TGTGCCAGCAGCTTGCTGGGGGCGGATGGCTACACCTTC CASSLLGADGYTF
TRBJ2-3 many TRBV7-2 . TGTGCCAGCAGCTTAGCCAAGTCTGGCACAGATACGCAGTATTTT CASSLAKSGTDTQYF
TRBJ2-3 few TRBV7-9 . TGTGCCAGCAGCTTACTCTCCTTTCCCACAGATACGCAGTATTTT CASSLLSFPTDTQYF
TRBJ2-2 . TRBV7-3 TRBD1 TGTGCCAGCAGCCGCGGGACAGGGAGCACCGGGGAGCTGTTTTTT CASSRGTGSTGELFF
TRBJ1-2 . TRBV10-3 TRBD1 TGTGCCATCAGTGAGTCGGGACAGGGGGCTTATGGCTACACCTTC CAISESGQGAYGYTF